Below, 7 T cell receptor beta chains from the same sample are listed, as sequenced in a study of cytomegalovirus exposure and HLA in healthy donors. The PCR used 60 Vbeta and 13 Jbeta primers. The protocol was immunoSEQ multiplex PCR, while the TCRdb copy is restricted to in-frame clones and leaves out a portion. The table for this sample gives under 250,000 clones. Input material: PBMCs. Receptor source: a girl aged 2-9 years in good health and CMV-seropositive.

The chain is built from TRBV6-5 and TRBJ2-7, with 9 nucleotides matching TRBD1. With V trimmed by 1 base and J by 8 bases, 12 bases remained unmatched. The CDR3 is 16 amino acids. The germline V gene has CDR1 MNHEY and CDR2 SVGAGI. CDR3 in amino acids: CASSYFSGTGFKKQYF. The CDR3 nucleotides are TGTGCCAGCAGTTACTTTTCCGGGACAGGGTTCAAGAAGCAGTACTTC.

The chain couples TRBV25-1 to TRBJ2-5, with D possibly matching TRBD2 (5 bases). The J call could be wrong; TRBJ2-7 is a better fit for the DNA end. CDR1 and CDR2 from the germline V gene are MGHDK and SYGVNS. This CDR3 is 14 amino acids long. CDR3 sequence: CASTPRGGTYEQYF. In DNA, the CDR3 is TGTGCCAGCACCCCACGGGGTGGAACCTACGAGCAGTACTTC.

The chain is built from TRBV5-8 and TRBJ2-4, with TRBD2 matching over 9 bases. Per the germline V gene, CDR1 is SGHTS and CDR2 is YDEGEE. The CDR3 spans 13 residues. Losses at the gene ends were 7 bases for V and 3 bases for J; bases not matched to a gene: 2. DNA for the CDR3: TGTGCCAGCTTGACTAGCGGCAAAAACATTCAGTACTTC. Its protein is CASLTSGKNIQYF.

CDR3 sequence: CSGLTGSWNTEAFF. The DNA for the CDR3 is TGCAGCGGTCTTACAGGGAGTTGGAACACTGAAGCTTTCTTT. The J gene is TRBJ1-1, the V gene TRBV29-1, with D maybe TRBD1 (6 bases). This CDR3 has 14 amino acids. V was shortened by 7 bases and J by 1 base, with 16 bases between the two germline ends. CDR1 and CDR2 from the germline V gene are SQVTM and ANQGSEA.

The genes are TRBV5-1 and TRBJ2-1; 7 nucleotides line up with TRBD2. V lost 4 bases, J lost 8 bases, and 21 bases stayed unmatched. The CDR3 is 18 amino acids. CDR1 SGHRS and CDR2 YFSETQ come from the germline V gene. The CDR3 sequence is CASSAGRGGSLQTDEQFF. The CDR3 nucleotides are TGCGCCAGCAGCGCTGGACGAGGCGGGAGCCTTCAGACAGATGAGCAGTTCTTC.

The V call is TRBV29-1, the J call TRBJ2-5; 9 bases line up with TRBD1. The CDR3 sequence is 13 residues long. The trim removed 0 bases at V and 9 bases at J, leaving 5 bases unmatched. CDR1 and CDR2 (germline): SQVTM, ANQGSEA. CDR3 in amino acids: CSVEEGTGRSQYF. The CDR3 DNA sequence: TGCAGCGTTGAAGAAGGGACAGGGAGGTCCCAGTACTTC.

This chain uses TRBV10-3 with TRBJ2-1; TRBD2 agrees at 11 bases. CDR3 size: 14 residues. Germline CDR1 ENHRY, CDR2 SYGVKD. With 8 bases clipped from V and 9 bases from J, the junction kept 9 bases outside the gene matches. The CDR3 region is CAIDVAGGPGEQFF. The CDR3 DNA sequence: TGTGCCATCGACGTAGCGGGAGGGCCCGGTGAGCAGTTCTTC.